This T cell receptor (beta chain) was sequenced during a study of blood T cell repertoires in COVID-19 (dated by TCRdb to the early 2020s). Turning to the overall study: The collaborator samples originated in the United States, Italy and Spain and spanned the acute and convalescent phases of COVID-19. The material from the prospective study consisted of cDNA or gDNA derived from T cells, B-cell-depleted T cells, or PBMCs. Subjects who had been exposed to COVID-19, were actively infected with it, or had recovered from it provided the deeply sampled blood TCRbeta repertoires that made up the dataset. The repertoires were released in a freely available public database intended as a resource for research on the immune response to SARS-CoV-2. The samples were drawn from the first 160 participants of the ongoing ImmuneRACE study and from 950 to 1,500 subjects provided by 6 global collaborators. The sample metadata nearly always contained a de-identified subject ID, COVID-19 status, age in years and sex. HLA class I and class II types, where available, came from metadata supplied by the sample provider rather than from assay-based typing.

TCRbeta CDR3 regions were amplified from genomic DNA using the immunoSEQ Assay, a bias-controlled multiplex PCR. The original methods were these. Within the assay, amplification of reference gene primers was used to estimate how many nucleated cells each sample contained. To quantify the absolute abundance of each unique TCRbeta CDR3 rearrangement, sequence reads were collapsed and filtered. For each sample, productive Simpson clonality was calculated as the square root of Simpson's diversity index across productive rearrangements. The immuneACCESS repertoire file appears here via TCRdb, limited to in-frame rearrangements. These files lack a portion of the clones; in checked studies, under half of the deficit traces to unresolved V genes, and the cause of the others is not known. V, J and clone size derive from that table, while D and trimming were established from the DNA sequence. Recorded for this sample are roughly 50,000 clones; 65% to 80% of them occurred a single time. The leading ten clones occupy less than 20% of the sample.

Points the paper makes about the study in general: The quantity of clinical and demographic metadata differed by source and by participant and was supplied without curation.

Collaborating institutions collected whole blood in K2EDTA tubes following their own protocols. For TCRbeta analysis, collaborator samples were shipped as frozen whole blood, as isolated PBMCs, or as DNA extracted from either sample type. About this clone: Its target antigen remains unknown. Per-base quality was not reported, and no clone a single base away is much larger than it.

From its cysteine to its phenylalanine, the CDR3 spans 14 amino acids. Only the CDR3 part of the read is kept: 42 bases, read in frame from the first base. Trimming at the junction amounts to 3 bases on V and 3 bases on J, and the germline ends lie 13 bases apart. Based on the germline V gene, the CDR1 and CDR2 sequences are SGHRS and YFSETQ. The V and J genes are TRBV5-1 and TRBJ2-7, with TRBD2 tentatively as D gene (6 bases match). The sequenced sample was peripheral blood. The TCR was taken from a human donor with active or convalescent COVID-19. The donor label of this sample is uncertain. This receptor carries the CDR3 CASSSPGLIYEQYF. The bases are TGCGCCAGCAGCTCCCCGGGACTCATCTACGAGCAGTACTTC.